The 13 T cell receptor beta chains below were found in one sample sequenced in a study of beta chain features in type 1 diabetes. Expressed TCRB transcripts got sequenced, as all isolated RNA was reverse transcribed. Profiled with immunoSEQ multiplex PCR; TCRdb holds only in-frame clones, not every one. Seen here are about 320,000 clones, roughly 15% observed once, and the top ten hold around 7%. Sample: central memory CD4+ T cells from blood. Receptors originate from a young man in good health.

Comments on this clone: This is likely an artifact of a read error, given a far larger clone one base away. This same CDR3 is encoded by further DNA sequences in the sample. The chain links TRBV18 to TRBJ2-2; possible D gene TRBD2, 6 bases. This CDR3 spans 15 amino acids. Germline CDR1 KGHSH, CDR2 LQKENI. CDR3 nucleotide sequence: TGCGCCAGCTCACTGCAGGGACTTATCACCGGGGAGCTGTTTTTT. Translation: CASSLQGLITGELFF.

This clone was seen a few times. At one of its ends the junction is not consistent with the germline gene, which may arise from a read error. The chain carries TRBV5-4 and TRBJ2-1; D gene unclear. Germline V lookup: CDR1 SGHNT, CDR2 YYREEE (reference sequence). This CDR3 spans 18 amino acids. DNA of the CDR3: TGCGCCAGCAGCCAAGAGGTCCCATCCAGTAGCTCCTACAATGAGCAGTTCTTC. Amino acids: CASSQEVPSSSSYNEQFF. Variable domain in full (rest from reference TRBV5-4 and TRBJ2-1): ETGVTQSPTHLIKTRGQQVTLRCSSQSGHNTVSWYQQALGQGPQFIFQYYREEENGRGNFPPRFSGLQFPNYSSELNVNALELDDSALYLCASSQEVPSSSSYNEQFFGPGTRLTVL.

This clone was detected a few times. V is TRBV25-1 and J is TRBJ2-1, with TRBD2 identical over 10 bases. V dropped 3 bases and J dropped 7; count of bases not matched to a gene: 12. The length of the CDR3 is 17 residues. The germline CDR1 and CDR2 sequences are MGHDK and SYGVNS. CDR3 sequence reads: CASSDALLAGAKNEQFF. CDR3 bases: TGTGCCAGCAGTGACGCCCTCCTAGCGGGGGCTAAGAATGAGCAGTTCTTC.

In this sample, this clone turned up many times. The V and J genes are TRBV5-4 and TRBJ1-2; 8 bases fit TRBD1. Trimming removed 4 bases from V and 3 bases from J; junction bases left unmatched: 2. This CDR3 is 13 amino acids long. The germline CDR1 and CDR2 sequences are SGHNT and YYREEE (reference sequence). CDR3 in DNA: TGTGCCAGCAGCCCGGACAGGGACTATGGCTACACCTTC. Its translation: CASSPDRDYGYTF.

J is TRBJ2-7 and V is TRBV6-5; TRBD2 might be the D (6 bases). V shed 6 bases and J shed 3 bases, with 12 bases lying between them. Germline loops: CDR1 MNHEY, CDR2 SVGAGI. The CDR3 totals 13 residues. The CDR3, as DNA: TGTGCCAGCAGCGGGGGAACGAACTACGAGCAGTACTTC. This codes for CASSGGTNYEQYF.

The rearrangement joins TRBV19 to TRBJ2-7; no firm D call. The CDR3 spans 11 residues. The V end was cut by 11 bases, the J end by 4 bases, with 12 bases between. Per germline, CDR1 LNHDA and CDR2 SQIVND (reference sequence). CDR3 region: CAAGPRYEQYF. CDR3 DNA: TGTGCCGCCGGACCCAGGTACGAGCAGTACTTC.

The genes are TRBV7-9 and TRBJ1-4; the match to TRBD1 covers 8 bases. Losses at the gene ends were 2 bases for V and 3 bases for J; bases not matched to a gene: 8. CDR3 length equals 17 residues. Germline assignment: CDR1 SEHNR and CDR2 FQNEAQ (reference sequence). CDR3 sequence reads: CASSLRTGRAANEKLFF. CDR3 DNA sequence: TGTGCCAGCAGCTTACGGACAGGGCGGGCAGCTAATGAAAAACTGTTTTTT.

In DNA, the CDR3 is TGCGCCAGCAGCCAAGATCGAAGGGTACGGGCTTTCTTT. It encodes CASSQDRRVRAFF. V usage is TRBV4-3 and J usage is TRBJ1-1, with D hard to call. Germline-derived CDR1 and CDR2 are LGHNA and YSLEER. V was shortened by 0 bases and J by 11 bases, with 13 bases between the two germline ends. The length of the CDR3 is 13 residues.

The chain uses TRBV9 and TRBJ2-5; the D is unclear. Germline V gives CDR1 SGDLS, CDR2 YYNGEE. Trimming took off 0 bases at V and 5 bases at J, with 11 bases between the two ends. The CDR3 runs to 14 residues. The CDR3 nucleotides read TGTGCCAGCAGCGTAGGGAACAGTCGCGAGACCCAGTACTTC. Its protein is CASSVGNSRETQYF.

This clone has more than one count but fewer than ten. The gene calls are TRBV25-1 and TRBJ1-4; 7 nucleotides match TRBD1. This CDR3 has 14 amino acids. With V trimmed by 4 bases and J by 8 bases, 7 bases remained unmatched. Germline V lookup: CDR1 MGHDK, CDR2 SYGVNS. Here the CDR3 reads CASSGVTGEEKLFF. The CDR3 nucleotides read TGTGCCAGCAGTGGTGTAACAGGGGAGGAAAAACTGTTTTTT.

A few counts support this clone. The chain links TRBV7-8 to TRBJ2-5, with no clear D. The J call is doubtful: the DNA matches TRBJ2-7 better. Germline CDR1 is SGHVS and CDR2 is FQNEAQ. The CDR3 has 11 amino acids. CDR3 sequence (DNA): TGTGCCAGCAGCTCCCCGGGCGAGCAGTACTTC. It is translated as CASSSPGEQYF.

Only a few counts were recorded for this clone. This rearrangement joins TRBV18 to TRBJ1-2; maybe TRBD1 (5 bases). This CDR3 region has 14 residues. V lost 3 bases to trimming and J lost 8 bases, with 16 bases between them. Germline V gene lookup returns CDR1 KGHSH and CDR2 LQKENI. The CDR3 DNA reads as TGTGCCAGCTCACCGAGTAGGGACGACGGAGGCTACACCTTC. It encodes CASSPSRDDGGYTF.

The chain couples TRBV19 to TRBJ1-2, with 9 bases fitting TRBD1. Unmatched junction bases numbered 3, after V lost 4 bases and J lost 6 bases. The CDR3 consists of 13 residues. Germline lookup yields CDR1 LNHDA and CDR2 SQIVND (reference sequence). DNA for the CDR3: TGTGCCAGTAGTAGCAGGGACAGGGATGGCTACACCTTC. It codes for CASSSRDRDGYTF.